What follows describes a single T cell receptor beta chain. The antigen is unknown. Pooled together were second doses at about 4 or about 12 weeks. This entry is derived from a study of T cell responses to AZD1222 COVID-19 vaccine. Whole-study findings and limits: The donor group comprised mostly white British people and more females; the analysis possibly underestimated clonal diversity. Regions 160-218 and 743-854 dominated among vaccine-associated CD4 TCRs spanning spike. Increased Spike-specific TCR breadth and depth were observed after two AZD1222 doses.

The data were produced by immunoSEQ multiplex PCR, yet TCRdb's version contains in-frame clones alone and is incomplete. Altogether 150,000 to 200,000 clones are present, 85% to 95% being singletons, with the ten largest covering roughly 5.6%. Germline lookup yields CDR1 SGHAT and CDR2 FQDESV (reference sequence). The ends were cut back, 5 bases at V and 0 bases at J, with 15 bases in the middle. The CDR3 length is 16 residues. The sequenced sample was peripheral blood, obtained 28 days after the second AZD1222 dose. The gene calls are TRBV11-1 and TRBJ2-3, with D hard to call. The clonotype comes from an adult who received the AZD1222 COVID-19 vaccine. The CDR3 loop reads CASSRGVRMSTDTQYF. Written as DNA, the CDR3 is TGTGCCAGCAGCCGCGGTGTGCGGATGAGCACAGATACGCAGTATTTT.